The clone carrying this T cell receptor beta chain showed up many times. The data were obtained in a study of regulatory T cells in long-lasting Graves disease. Arm-PCR of CDR3 regions and iRepertoire HTBI primers were used to build TCR beta libraries. In the study's own analysis: Detected in the samples were about 58 TRBV and over 11 TRBJ segments. MiXCR, applied by TCRdb to the multiplex PCR reads, yields one record per CDR3 protein. The V and J calls come from TCRdb's annotation, not from the publication. Of 360,000 or so distinct CDR3 sequences detected, over 15% appear once; the ten largest clones hold approximately 30%. Time point specified: newly diagnosed GD, antithyroid drugs for less than 3 months. The authors made the TCR library using RNA they extracted from PBMCs. An endocrinology department in Xi'an, China, recruited the patients. Between the trimmed V and J ends, which lost 3 bases and 6 bases, there was a span of 17 bases. CDR3 length: 15 amino acids. The V gene's germline CDR1 is SGDLS and CDR2 YYNGEE.

The data also belong to a second study, concerning T cells in Graves' hyperthyroidism and ophthalmopathy. This second study notes: An initial round of RT-PCR targeting the TCR CDR3 relied on the HTBI primer set.

J is TRBJ2-3 and V is TRBV9; D is perhaps TRBD2 (7 bases). The clonotype comes from a middle-aged man with Graves disease. The sequencing used peripheral blood mononuclear cells (PBMCs), collected at new diagnosis, from a patient treated with antithyroid drugs. The CDR3 here is CASSAVGGHGDTQYF. Here the CDR3 DNA reads TGTGCCAGCAGCGCGGTGGGGGGGCATGGGGATACGCAGTATTTT.